The source of this TCR beta chain is a study of beta chain features in type 1 diabetes listed by TCRdb under 2018. For context, the study as a whole: Patients and healthy donors did not differ in mean age, gender distribution, total cell number or subset yield. In the study, TCRB repertoires of sorted circulating CD4+ T cell subsets from recently diagnosed type 1 diabetes patients were compared with those of matched healthy donors. Whereas all 28 donors provided naive and central memory subsets, regulatory and stem cell-like memory subsets were isolated from just 8 patients and roughly 8 healthy donors. A total of 100 million to 110 million sorted cells were examined across all samples, and a strong correlation was observed between cell number per subset and RNA yield.

Counted from cysteine to phenylalanine, this CDR3 has 14 amino acids. The only DNA kept is the CDR3, 42 bases in frame from the first base. CDR1 and CDR2, per the germline V gene (reference sequence), are LNHDA and SQIVND. Deletion took 7 bases off V and 0 bases off J, with a span of 11 bases between the germline ends. About this clone itself: The specificity of this receptor is unknown. No much larger clone is present one base from it, and per-base qualities are unavailable.

Findings and caveats that apply to the study as a whole: Naive, central memory and regulatory TCRB repertoires appeared to be more alike among patients than among healthy donors. HLA sub-analyses involved small numbers of individuals, so any influence of HLA type on TCRB rearrangement remained unresolved. In all four CD4+ subsets, TCRB CDR3 length was moderately but significantly shorter in type 1 diabetes patients. Sequencing cDNA rather than genomic DNA could over-represent highly expressing activated cells, although activation and CD3 levels did not differ between groups. At VDJ recombination sites, patients with type 1 diabetes made fewer insertions and deleted more nucleotides, a pattern implying thymic rearrangement abnormalities. PCR might favor shorter templates, but patient and control samples were amplified and corrected together, so any skew would affect both groups equally.

From each donor, a single peripheral blood sample of roughly 0.11 L on average was drawn into heparinised tubes. A BD FACSAria II and a panel including CD45RO, CCR7, CD25, CD127, CD95 and CD27 were used to sort naive, central memory, regulatory and stem cell-like memory CD4+ T cells. Purity was above 95% for every sorted population. PBMCs were isolated right away by Lymphoprep density gradient centrifugation and were stained directly, without culture. To minimize batch effects, samples were stained and sorted in pairs, one healthy donor with one patient per experiment. The High Capacity cDNA Reverse Transcription Kit was used to reverse transcribe all of the isolated RNA, meaning that expressed TCRB transcripts were what got sequenced. Deep immunoSEQ sequencing was performed on naive, central memory and regulatory T cell samples, with an average of around 3.5 million total reads per sample. Sorted cells were lysed in RLT buffer and RNA was extracted with DNase-treated RNeasy Micro or Mini kits, depending on cell number. Each cell subset was processed separately to prevent cross-contamination, with patient and healthy donor samples processed together. Using the immunoSEQ multiplex PCR, TCRB sequences were amplified from cDNA into 87-bp fragments spanning the CDR3 region. Amplicons were sequenced on the Illumina HiSeq platform. Concerning the study's data processing: PCR bias was corrected computationally using synthetic template baselines, and reads within Hamming distance 2 were collapsed, with unmergeable singletons discarded. Reads were aligned against IMGT to assign V, D and J genes, CDR3 length and insertions or deletions at six rearrangement sites. Clonotype counts were normalized to sorted cell number within each subset before computing true diversity and Gini coefficients with the tcR R package. Repertoire sharing was quantified using the overlap coefficient calculated on TCRB nucleotide sequences. TCRdb holds this immuneACCESS table with in-frame rearrangements only. Some clones are missing; in checked studies, unresolved V genes explain under half, and the rest has no known cause. V, J and clone size reflect that table, while D and trimming were determined from the DNA. The sample contains roughly 140,000 clones, approximately 52% of them found a single time. The ten biggest clones cover 0.35% to 0.45% of the sample.

This receptor was identified in a man aged 18 to 35 in good health. The chain employs TRBV19 and TRBJ2-3, with TRBD2 as a weak D call on 6 bases. Sequenced sample: Tregs from blood. The intended sense of this specimen's cell subset or site label: regulatory CD4+ T cells. The DNA sequence is given as TGTGCCAGTACCCTCAGCGGGAGCACAGATACGCAGTATTTT. It specifies CASTLSGSTDTQYF.